A selection of T cell receptor beta chains follows, all from one sample in a study of T cell repertoires in cytomegalovirus infection. MiXCR, applied by TCRdb to the reads, yields one record per CDR3 protein. The table includes approximately 340,000 distinct CDR3 sequences, under 35% detected once. No antigen is known for these receptors. Sequenced material: cultured PBMCs, taken from culture after CMV antigen stimulation. These receptors were obtained from a human donor in good health (CMV status not recorded). Some clones in this sample may be carry-over from other donors' samples. Both conserved end residues are part of each CDR3. Each record gives: CDR3 DNA, CDR3 protein, D gene, clone size, J gene, V gene. D genes are given only for firm matches. A clone size is listed for some rows: how often the clone was seen (once, few, many), or a class if it is expanded.

CDR3nt: TGTGCTAGCAGCGCAGGAGCAACCACAGATACGCAGTATTTT
CDR3aa: CASSAGATTDTQYF
d_gene: .
abundance: .
j_gene: TRBJ2-3
v_gene: TRBV7-6

CDR3nt: TGTGCCAGCAGTTCCGTCGAGGACAGGCCCTACACCTTC
CDR3aa: CASSSVEDRPYTF
d_gene: TRBD1
abundance: few
j_gene: TRBJ1-2
v_gene: TRBV6-5

CDR3nt: TGTGCCAGCAGCAGACTTCGTGACAGGTTTAACACTGAAGCTTTCTTT
CDR3aa: CASSRLRDRFNTEAFF
d_gene: .
abundance: .
j_gene: TRBJ1-1
v_gene: TRBV12-3/TRBV12-4

CDR3nt: TGTGCCAGCAACCCGGGACAGGGCCAAGATCAGCCCCAGCATTTT
CDR3aa: CASNPGQGQDQPQHF
d_gene: TRBD1
abundance: many
j_gene: TRBJ1-5
v_gene: TRBV7-2

CDR3nt: TGTGCCAGCAGCTTAGTGGGGAGTGAGCAGTTCTTC
CDR3aa: CASSLVGSEQFF
d_gene: .
abundance: once
j_gene: TRBJ2-1
v_gene: TRBV7-9

CDR3nt: TGCAGTGCTACAGACGGCGGGGGCAATCAGCCCCAGCATTTT
CDR3aa: CSATDGGGNQPQHF
d_gene: .
abundance: .
j_gene: TRBJ1-5
v_gene: TRBV20-1

CDR3nt: TGTGCCAGCAGCCAAGCCCGGGAAAAACTGTTTTTT
CDR3aa: CASSQAREKLFF
d_gene: .
abundance: .
j_gene: TRBJ1-4
v_gene: TRBV11-2

CDR3nt: TGTGCCAGCAGCCGCGCAGGGCAGGGAGGAAACTATGGCTACACCTTC
CDR3aa: CASSRAGQGGNYGYTF
d_gene: .
abundance: .
j_gene: TRBJ1-2
v_gene: TRBV7-9

CDR3nt: TGTGCCAGCAGCGTAGGGACCTACGTTTACAATGAGCAGTTCTTC
CDR3aa: CASSVGTYVYNEQFF
d_gene: .
abundance: few
j_gene: TRBJ2-1
v_gene: TRBV9

CDR3nt: TGTGCCAGTAGTTCGGACAGGGGGCGCGGAGCTTTCTTT
CDR3aa: CASSSDRGRGAFF
d_gene: TRBD1
abundance: .
j_gene: TRBJ1-1
v_gene: TRBV19

CDR3nt: TGTGCCACCAGTGATCCCGGGTCGAGCACAGATACGCAGTATTTT
CDR3aa: CATSDPGSSTDTQYF
d_gene: .
abundance: .
j_gene: TRBJ2-3
v_gene: TRBV24-1

CDR3nt: TGTGCCAGCAGCGCGGCGGGGGGACACTACAATGAGCAGTTCTTC
CDR3aa: CASSAAGGHYNEQFF
d_gene: TRBD2
abundance: .
j_gene: TRBJ2-1
v_gene: TRBV9

CDR3nt: TGTGCCAGCAGCTTAATTGGGGGCGAACTGGATACGCAGTATTTT
CDR3aa: CASSLIGGELDTQYF
d_gene: .
abundance: .
j_gene: TRBJ2-3
v_gene: TRBV11-2

CDR3nt: TGTGCCAGCAGCCCCCCAGCGGGAAACACCATATATTTT
CDR3aa: CASSPPAGNTIYF
d_gene: .
abundance: .
j_gene: TRBJ1-3
v_gene: TRBV7-9